These 19 T cell receptor beta chains were sequenced from one sample in a study of cytomegalovirus exposure and HLA in healthy donors. The study ran its PCR with 60 Vbeta and 13 Jbeta primers. TCRdb's table, derived via immunoSEQ multiplex PCR, lists solely in-frame clones and lacks some. The sample carries around 300,000 clones, around four fifths recorded once. Sequencing was carried out using PBMCs. These receptors were collected from a middle-aged woman in good health and CMV-seropositive.

The genes are TRBV27 and TRBJ2-6; no clear D gene. V lost 5 bases and J 4 bases, leaving 9 bases between the germline ends. The CDR3 sequence is 14 residues long. Germline-derived CDR1 and CDR2 are MNHEY and SMNVEV (reference sequence). CDR3 protein: CASSRRAGANVLTF. In nucleotides, the CDR3 is TGTGCCAGCAGTCGTCGAGCCGGGGCCAACGTCCTGACTTTC.

This clone came up once. The CDR3 nucleotides read TGTGCCAGCAGAGTCGAGGGAGGGCCAGGTGAGCAGTTCTTC. Amino acid sequence: CASRVEGGPGEQFF. The chain carries TRBV2 and TRBJ2-1, with 7 positions matching TRBD2. Germline V gene sequence: CDR1 SNHLY, CDR2 FYNNEI. With V trimmed by 6 bases and J by 9 bases, 11 bases remained unmatched. This CDR3 has 14 amino acids.

CDR3 amino acids: CASSPPTGGRAGSEQFF. In DNA, the CDR3 is TGTGCCAGCTCACCACCAACAGGCGGGAGGGCCGGTAGTGAGCAGTTCTTC. The chain carries TRBV18 and TRBJ2-1; 9 nucleotides align to TRBD2. CDR1 and CDR2 (germline): KGHSH, LQKENI. The V and J ends lost 0 bases and 9 bases, in that order; junction bases with no gene match: 12. CDR3 length: 17 residues.

The V call is TRBV27, the J call TRBJ2-3; 8 nucleotides align to TRBD2. J lost 2 bases, V lost 4 bases, and 5 bases had no gene match. CDR1 is MNHEY and CDR2 is SMNVEV in the germline V gene (reference sequence). The length of the CDR3 is 15 residues. This CDR3 is CASSSSSGHTDTQYF. The DNA for the CDR3 is TGTGCCAGCAGTTCGTCTAGCGGGCACACAGATACGCAGTATTTT.

This clone was detected a few times. The rearrangement links TRBV30 to TRBJ2-1; 11 nucleotides align to TRBD2. CDR3 length: 14 amino acids. The germline V gene has CDR1 GTSNPN and CDR2 SVGIG (reference sequence). Trimming took 8 bases from V and 0 from J; bases not matched to a gene: 3. This chain's CDR3 is CAALAGVSYNEQFF. DNA for the CDR3: TGTGCCGCACTAGCGGGGGTCTCCTACAATGAGCAGTTCTTC.

This clone occurred once. V gene TRBV19 combines with J gene TRBJ1-3, with D possibly being TRBD1 (6 bases). CDR1 and CDR2 (germline): LNHDA, SQIVND (reference sequence). This CDR3 contains 16 residues. Trimming took off 9 bases at V and 0 bases at J, with 18 bases between the two ends. The CDR3 region is CASTQATGYSGNTIYF. The CDR3 DNA is TGTGCCAGCACCCAGGCTACAGGGTACTCTGGAAACACCATATATTTT.

This clone was seen only a few times. The chain carries TRBV4-3 and TRBJ1-1; no clear D. The length of the CDR3 is 14 residues. The V end was cut by 0 bases, the J end by 1 base, with 6 bases between. The germline CDR1 and CDR2 sequences are LGHNA and YSLEER. CDR3 region: CASSQDRQNTEAFF. The CDR3 DNA reads TGCGCCAGCAGCCAAGATCGACAGAACACTGAAGCTTTCTTT.

The chain employs TRBV7-8 and TRBJ1-1; the D gene is possibly TRBD1 (6 bases). Germline V gives CDR1 SGHVS, CDR2 FQNEAQ. V was trimmed by 5 bases and J by 4 bases, leaving 14 bases between them. This CDR3 has 14 amino acids. The CDR3 is CASSPRDMSTEAFF. The CDR3, as DNA: TGTGCCAGCAGCCCTCGGGACATGAGCACTGAAGCTTTCTTT.

V and J are TRBV30 and TRBJ1-1; tentative D call: TRBD1 (5 bases). The V and J ends lost 1 base and 1 base respectively, with 7 bases between them. The germline V gene has CDR1 GTSNPN and CDR2 SVGIG (reference sequence). The CDR3 runs to 13 residues. In nucleotides, the CDR3 is TGTGCCTGGAGTGGACAGACGAACACTGAAGCTTTCTTT. Translation: CAWSGQTNTEAFF. Complete variable domain (other parts from reference TRBV30 and TRBJ1-1): SQTIHQWPATLVQPVGSPLSLECTVEGTSNPNLYWYRQAAGRGLQLLFYSVGIGQISSEVPQNLSASRPQDRQFILSSKKLLLSDSGFYLCAWSGQTNTEAFFGQGTRLTVV.

CDR3 nucleotide sequence: TGTGCCAGCAGCGCGACAGGGGGCGTGCGAGAGACCCAGTACTTC. It translates to CASSATGGVRETQYF. The genes are TRBV28 and TRBJ2-5, with 10 bases matching TRBD1. Germline assignment: CDR1 MDHEN and CDR2 SYDVKM. J lost 4 bases, V lost 6 bases, and 8 bases had no gene match. This CDR3 has 15 residues.

The chain uses TRBV28 and TRBJ1-1; the D gene is possibly TRBD1 (5 bases). The CDR3 extends over 15 amino acids. Germline V gene lookup returns CDR1 MDHEN and CDR2 SYDVKM. Trimming took 1 base from V and 1 from J, leaving 10 bases between them. For the CDR3, the DNA is TGTGCCAGCAGTTTATCAGGGCTTCAGAACACTGAAGCTTTCTTT. Encoded protein: CASSLSGLQNTEAFF. The variable domain in full, completed from reference TRBV28 and TRBJ1-1, reads DVKVTQSSRYLVKRTGEKVFLECVQDMDHENMFWYRQDPGLGLRLIYFSYDVKMKEKGDIPEGYSVSREKKERFSLILESASTNQTSMYLCASSLSGLQNTEAFFGQGTRLTVV.

The chain has TRBV7-8 and TRBJ2-7; TRBD1 matches 11 bases. The CDR3 loop spans 16 amino acids. J was trimmed by 2 bases and V by 0 bases; bases with no gene match: 3. Germline lookup yields CDR1 SGHVS and CDR2 FQNEAQ. This CDR3 is CASSLAGQGGPYEQYF. The CDR3 DNA is TGTGCCAGCAGCTTAGCGGGACAGGGGGGTCCCTACGAGCAGTACTTC.

This clone was counted only a few times. This chain uses TRBV30 with TRBJ1-2, with 8 bases fitting TRBD1. Germline CDR1 is GTSNPN and CDR2 is SVGIG (reference sequence). The CDR3 spans 14 residues. With V trimmed by 0 bases and J by 8 bases, 8 bases remained unmatched. In DNA form, the CDR3 reads TGTGCCTGGAGTGTACTGGACAGGGTCTGGGGCTACACCTTC. This gives the protein CAWSVLDRVWGYTF. Complete variable domain (other parts from reference TRBV30 and TRBJ1-2): SQTIHQWPATLVQPVGSPLSLECTVEGTSNPNLYWYRQAAGRGLQLLFYSVGIGQISSEVPQNLSASRPQDRQFILSSKKLLLSDSGFYLCAWSVLDRVWGYTFGSGTRLTVV.

This chain connects TRBV30 to TRBJ1-1; tentatively, D is TRBD1 (6 bases). The CDR3 is 14 amino acids. Trimming shortened V by 1 base and J by 1 base, and 10 bases separated the two germline ends. Germline CDR1 GTSNPN, CDR2 SVGIG (reference sequence). The CDR3 bases are TGTGCCTGGAGTGCCGGACAGCCGAACACTGAAGCTTTCTTT. Amino acids: CAWSAGQPNTEAFF.

The chain uses TRBV18 and TRBJ1-1; a possible D gene is TRBD1 (5 bases). In germline, CDR1 is KGHSH, CDR2 LQKENI. The CDR3 has 13 residues. The germline V and J ends were trimmed by 6 bases and 1 base, with 9 bases remaining between them. The CDR3 loop is CASSTAGNTEAFF. CDR3 nucleotide sequence: TGTGCCAGCTCGACAGCGGGGAACACTGAAGCTTTCTTT.

The V gene is TRBV28, the J gene TRBJ2-4; the D gene is possibly TRBD2 (5 bases). The CDR3 runs to 14 residues. V shed 5 bases and J shed 10 bases, with 18 bases lying between them. Germline V gene sequence: CDR1 MDHEN, CDR2 SYDVKM. The CDR3, as DNA: TGTGCCAGCAGTCCGTCCCTAGGAGGTAGAATTCAGTACTTC. It is translated as CASSPSLGGRIQYF.

The V and J genes are TRBV28 and TRBJ2-1; TRBD1 matches 9 bases. The germline V gene encodes CDR1 MDHEN and CDR2 SYDVKM. CDR3 size: 16 residues. The junction had 8 bases not matched to a gene; V was cut back by 6 bases and J by 2 bases. This CDR3 is CASRLSWDRAYNEQFF. The CDR3 DNA reads as TGTGCCAGCAGACTCTCGTGGGACAGGGCCTACAATGAGCAGTTCTTC.

This clone was seen only a few times. This rearrangement joins TRBV2 to TRBJ1-6; 9 nucleotides line up with TRBD1. The V segment lost 5 bases and the J segment 10 bases; nucleotides outside the gene matches: 6. The CDR3 length is 14 residues. The V gene's germline CDR1 is SNHLY and CDR2 FYNNEI. The CDR3 nucleotides are TGTGCCAGCAGTTTGGGGACAGGGTCCTCACCCCTCCACTTT. Its protein is CASSLGTGSSPLHF.

V usage is TRBV19 and J usage is TRBJ1-2, with a weak D call TRBD1 (5 bases). V lost 3 bases and J lost 2, with 10 bases in between. The CDR3 extends over 14 amino acids. Germline V lookup: CDR1 LNHDA, CDR2 SQIVND (reference sequence). In nucleotides, the CDR3 is TGTGCCAGTAGTATTGAGCGGGGGAACTATGGCTACACCTTC. It translates to CASSIERGNYGYTF.